This T cell receptor beta chain was sequenced for a study of monozygotic twins with inflammatory bowel disease. Study findings and constraints: Repertoire similarity did not separate concordant from discordant twins, possibly from limited power.

On this clonotype itself: The antigen is not known.

Per germline, CDR1 SEHNR and CDR2 FQNEAQ (reference sequence). The CDR3 runs to 13 residues. For every TCR library, about 4,000 ng of total RNA was used. Each CDR3 protein gets one entry in TCRdb, which reprocessed the 5' RACE reads and gives no DNA. The ten most abundant clones cover just over 2.5% of a sample with about 380,000 distinct CDR3 sequences. The chain has TRBV7-9 and TRBJ2-5; there is no DNA to check the TCRdb D call of TRBD1. The material sequenced was blood. The receptor was isolated from a human donor with ulcerative colitis or Crohn's disease, or a healthy co-twin of an affected twin (not recorded which). The CDR3 sequence: CASSSHRGETQYF.